This T cell receptor (beta chain) was sequenced for a study of shared clonotypes between healthy human individuals. Germline CDR1 is MNHEY and CDR2 is SVGAGI. This CDR3 has 12 residues. Trimming pared 5 bases from V and 3 bases from J, leaving 7 bases between. CD45RO-negative, CCR7-positively selected cells formed the naive CD8 fraction, excluding terminally differentiated effector memory CD45RA+ cells. Data came from immunoSEQ multiplex PCR; TCRdb stores just in-frame clones and leaves some out. The sample contains approximately 840,000 clones, 90% to 98% of which appear only once. The receptor comes from a man aged 25 to 40 in good health. The material sequenced was naive CD8+ T cells sorted from blood. The V gene is TRBV6-5, the J gene TRBJ1-1, with D perhaps matching TRBD1 (5 bases). In DNA, the CDR3 is TGTGCCAGCAGTCTGGGGGACACTGAAGCTTTCTTT. This gives the protein CASSLGDTEAFF.